The clone carrying this T cell receptor (beta chain) was seen ten or more times. Germline loops: CDR1 SGHDT, CDR2 YYEEEE. Trimming at V came to 1 base and at J to 2 bases, leaving 2 bases not matched to a gene. The CDR3 runs to 14 residues. MiXCR, applied by TCRdb to the RT-PCR reads, yields one record per CDR3 protein. The table includes 70,000 to 95,000 distinct CDR3 sequences, roughly 4.9% detected once. This entry belongs to a study of patients and donors after allogeneic stem cell transplantation. The TCR was taken from a human donor who was either an allogeneic HSCT recipient or a stem cell or donor lymphocyte infusion donor (not recorded which). It is not recorded whose cells these are; they may come from a transplant donor. This chain links TRBV5-6 with TRBJ1-2; 7 nucleotides agree with TRBD1. The sequenced sample was blood, either unsorted or a sorted T cell fraction (not recorded which). CDR3 DNA sequence: TGTGCCAGCAGCTTGCAGGGGGGGAACTATGGCTACACCTTC. Translated: CASSLQGGNYGYTF.